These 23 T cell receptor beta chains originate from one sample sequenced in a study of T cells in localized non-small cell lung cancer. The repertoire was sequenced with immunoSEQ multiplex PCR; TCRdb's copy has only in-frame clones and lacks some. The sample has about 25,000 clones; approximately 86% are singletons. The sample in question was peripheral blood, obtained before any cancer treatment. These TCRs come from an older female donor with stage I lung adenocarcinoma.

The CDR3 sequence: CASERESYGYTF. The CDR3 DNA reads TGTGCCAGCGAACGGGAGTCCTATGGCTACACCTTC. The chain links TRBV6-1 to TRBJ1-2; D is uncertain. The CDR3 covers 12 residues. V was pared by 8 bases and J by 4 bases, with 11 bases between. CDR1 and CDR2 (germline): MNHNS, SASEGT.

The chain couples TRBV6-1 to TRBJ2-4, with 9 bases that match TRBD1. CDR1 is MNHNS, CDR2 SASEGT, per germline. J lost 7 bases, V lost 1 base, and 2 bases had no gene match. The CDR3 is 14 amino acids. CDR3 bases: TGTGCCAGCAGTGAAGATGGACAGGGGAACATTCAGTACTTC. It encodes CASSEDGQGNIQYF.

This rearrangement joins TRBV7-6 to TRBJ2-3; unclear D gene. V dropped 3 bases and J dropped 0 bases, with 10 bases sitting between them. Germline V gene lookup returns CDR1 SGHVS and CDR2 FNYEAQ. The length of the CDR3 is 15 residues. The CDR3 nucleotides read TGTGCCAGCAGCTTCTTCGGTACGAGCACAGATACGCAGTATTTT. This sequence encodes CASSFFGTSTDTQYF.

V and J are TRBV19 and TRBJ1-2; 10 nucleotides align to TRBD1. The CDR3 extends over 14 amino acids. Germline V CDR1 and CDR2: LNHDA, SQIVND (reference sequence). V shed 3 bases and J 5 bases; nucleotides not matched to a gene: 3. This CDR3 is CASSMGGQGYGYTF. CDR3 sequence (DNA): TGTGCCAGTAGTATGGGGGGACAGGGGTATGGCTACACCTTC.

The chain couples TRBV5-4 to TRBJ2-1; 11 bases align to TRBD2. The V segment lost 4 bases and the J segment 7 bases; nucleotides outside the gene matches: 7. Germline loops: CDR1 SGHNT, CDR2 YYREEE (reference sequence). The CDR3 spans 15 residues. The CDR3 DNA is TGTGCCAGCAGCACGACTAGCGGGATTCGGAATGAGCAGTTCTTC. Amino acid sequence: CASSTTSGIRNEQFF.

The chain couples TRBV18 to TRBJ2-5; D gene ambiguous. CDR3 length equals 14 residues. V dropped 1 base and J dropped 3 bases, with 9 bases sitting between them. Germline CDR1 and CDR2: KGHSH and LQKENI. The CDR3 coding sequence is TGTGCCAGCTCACCACAGGGTACCGAAGAGACCCAGTACTTC. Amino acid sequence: CASSPQGTEETQYF.

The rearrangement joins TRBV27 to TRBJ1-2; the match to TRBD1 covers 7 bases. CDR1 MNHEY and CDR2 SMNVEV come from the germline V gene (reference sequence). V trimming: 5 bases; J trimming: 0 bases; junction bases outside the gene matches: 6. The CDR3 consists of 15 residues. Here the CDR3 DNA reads TGTGCCAGCAGTCCATCGACAGGGACTAACTATGGCTACACCTTC. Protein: CASSPSTGTNYGYTF.

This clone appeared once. This CDR3 reads CASSIWGAGELFF. CDR3 in DNA: TGTGCCAGTAGTATTTGGGGTGCCGGGGAGCTGTTTTTT. The V gene is TRBV19, the J gene TRBJ2-2; no definite D call. This CDR3 spans 13 amino acids. V lost 3 bases, J lost 6 bases, and 8 bases lay in between. The germline gives CDR1 LNHDA, CDR2 SQIVND (reference sequence).

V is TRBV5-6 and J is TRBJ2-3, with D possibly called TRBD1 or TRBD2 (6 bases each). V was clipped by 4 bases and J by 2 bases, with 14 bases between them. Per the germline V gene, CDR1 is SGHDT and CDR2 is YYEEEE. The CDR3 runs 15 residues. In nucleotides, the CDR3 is TGTGCCAGCAGCCTCAAGGGGGGCTTCACAGATACGCAGTATTTT. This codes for CASSLKGGFTDTQYF. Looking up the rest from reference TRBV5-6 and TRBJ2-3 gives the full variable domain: DAGVTQSPTHLIKTRGQQVTLRCSPKSGHDTVSWYQQALGQGPQFIFQYYEEEERQRGNFPDRFSGHQFPNYSSELNVNALLLGDSALYLCASSLKGGFTDTQYFGPGTRLTVL.

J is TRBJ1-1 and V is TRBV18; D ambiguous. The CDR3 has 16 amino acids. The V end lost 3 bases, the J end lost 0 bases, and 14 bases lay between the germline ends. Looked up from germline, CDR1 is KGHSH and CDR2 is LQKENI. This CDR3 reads CASSPSGVRMNTEAFF. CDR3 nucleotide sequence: TGTGCCAGCTCACCTAGCGGGGTGCGGATGAACACTGAAGCTTTCTTT.

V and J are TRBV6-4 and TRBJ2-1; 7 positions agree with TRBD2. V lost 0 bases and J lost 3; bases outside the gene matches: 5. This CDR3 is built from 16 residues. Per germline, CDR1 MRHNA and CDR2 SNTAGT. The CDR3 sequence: CASSDSGEGDYNEQFF. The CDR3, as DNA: TGTGCCAGCAGTGACTCGGGGGAGGGTGACTACAATGAGCAGTTCTTC.

CDR3 sequence (DNA): TGTGCCACCAGCCCCGGTGGGGGCGTGGACTCACCCCTCCACTTT. It is translated as CATSPGGGVDSPLHF. This chain joins TRBV15 and TRBJ1-6; D is perhaps TRBD1 (6 bases). Germline V CDR1 and CDR2: LNHNV, YYDKDF (reference sequence). V gave up 5 bases and J gave up 10 bases, with 18 bases separating them. The CDR3 is made up of 15 amino acids.

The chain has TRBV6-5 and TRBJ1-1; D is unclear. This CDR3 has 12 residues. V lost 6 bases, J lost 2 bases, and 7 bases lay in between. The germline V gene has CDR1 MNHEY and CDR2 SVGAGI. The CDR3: CASSHLNTEAFF. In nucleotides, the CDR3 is TGTGCCAGCAGCCACCTAAACACTGAAGCTTTCTTT.

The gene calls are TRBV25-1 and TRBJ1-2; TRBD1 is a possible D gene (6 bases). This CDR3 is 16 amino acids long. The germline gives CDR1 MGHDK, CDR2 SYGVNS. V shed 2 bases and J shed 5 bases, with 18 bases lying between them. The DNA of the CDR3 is TGTGCCAGCAGTGAAGGGGAGACAGGAGGACCTTATGGCTACACCTTC. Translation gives CASSEGETGGPYGYTF.

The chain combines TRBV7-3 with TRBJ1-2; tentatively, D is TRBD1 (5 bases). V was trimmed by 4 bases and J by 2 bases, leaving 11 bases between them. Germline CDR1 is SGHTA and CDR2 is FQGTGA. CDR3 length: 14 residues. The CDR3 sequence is CASSSGSGNYGYTF. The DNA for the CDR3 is TGTGCCAGCAGCTCCGGGTCAGGGAACTATGGCTACACCTTC.

The CDR3 region is CASSLEDRETFF. The CDR3 region has the DNA TGTGCCAGCAGCTTAGAGGACAGGGAGACTTTCTTT. The V and J genes are TRBV11-2 and TRBJ1-1; TRBD1 agrees at 8 bases. Trimming removed 0 bases from V and 12 bases from J; junction bases left unmatched: 3. The germline V gene encodes CDR1 SGHAT and CDR2 FQNNGV. The CDR3 spans 12 residues.

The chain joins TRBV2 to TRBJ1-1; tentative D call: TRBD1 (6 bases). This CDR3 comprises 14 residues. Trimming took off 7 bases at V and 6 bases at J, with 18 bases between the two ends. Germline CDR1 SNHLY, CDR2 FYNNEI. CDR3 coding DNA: TGTGCCAGCAAAACCGTCAGGGGTAGGGCTGAAGCTTTCTTT. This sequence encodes CASKTVRGRAEAFF. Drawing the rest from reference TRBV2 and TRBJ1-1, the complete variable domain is EPEVTQTPSHQVTQMGQEVILRCVPISNHLYFYWYRQILGQKVEFLVSFYNNEISEKSEIFDDQFSVERPDGSNFTLKIRSTKLEDSAMYFCASKTVRGRAEAFFGQGTRLTVV.

The CDR3 here is CASGFGTSNEKLFF. CDR3 bases: TGTGCCAGCGGATTCGGGACAAGTAATGAAAAACTGTTTTTT. The rearrangement joins TRBV28 to TRBJ1-4, with D possibly matching TRBD1 (6 bases). V gave up 8 bases and J gave up 4 bases, with 14 bases separating them. The CDR3 length is 14 residues. Germline CDR1 is MDHEN and CDR2 is SYDVKM.

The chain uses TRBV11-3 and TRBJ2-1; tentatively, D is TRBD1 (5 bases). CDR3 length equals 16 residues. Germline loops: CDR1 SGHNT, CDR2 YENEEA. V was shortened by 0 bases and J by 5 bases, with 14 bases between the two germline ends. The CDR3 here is CASSLEAGKGNNEQFF. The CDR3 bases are TGTGCCAGCAGCTTAGAGGCAGGGAAAGGGAACAATGAGCAGTTCTTC.

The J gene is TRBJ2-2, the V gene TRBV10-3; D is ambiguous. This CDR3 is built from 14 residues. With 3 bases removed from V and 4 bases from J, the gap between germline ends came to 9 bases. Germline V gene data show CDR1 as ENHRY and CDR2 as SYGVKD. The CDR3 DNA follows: TGTGCCATCAGTGATGTCACCACCACCGGGGAGCTGTTTTTT. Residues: CAISDVTTTGELFF.

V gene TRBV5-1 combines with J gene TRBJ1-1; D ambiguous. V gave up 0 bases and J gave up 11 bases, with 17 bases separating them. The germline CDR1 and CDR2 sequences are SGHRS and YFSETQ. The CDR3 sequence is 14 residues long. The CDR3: CASSLAGKGSSAFF. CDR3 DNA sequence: TGCGCCAGCAGCTTGGCTGGGAAGGGCAGCTCGGCTTTCTTT.

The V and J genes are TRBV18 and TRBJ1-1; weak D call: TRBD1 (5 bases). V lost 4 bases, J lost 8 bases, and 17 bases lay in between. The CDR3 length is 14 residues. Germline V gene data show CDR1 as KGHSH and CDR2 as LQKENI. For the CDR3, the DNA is TGTGCCAGCTCACTAATCGGTGCGAAGGGGGAAGCTTTCTTT. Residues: CASSLIGAKGEAFF.

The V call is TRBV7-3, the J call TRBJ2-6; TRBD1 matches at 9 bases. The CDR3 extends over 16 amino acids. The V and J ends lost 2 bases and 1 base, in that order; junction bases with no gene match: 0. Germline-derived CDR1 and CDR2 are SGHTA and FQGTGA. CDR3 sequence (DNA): TGTGCCAGCAGCTTAGGGACAGGGTCTGGGGCCAACGTCCTGACTTTC. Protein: CASSLGTGSGANVLTF. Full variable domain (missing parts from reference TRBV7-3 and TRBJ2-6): GAGVSQTPSNKVTEKGKYVELRCDPISGHTALYWYRQSLGQGPEFLIYFQGTGAADDSGLPNDRFFAVRPEGSVSTLKIQRTERGDSAVYLCASSLGTGSGANVLTFGAGSRLTVL.